The present T cell receptor (beta chain) was sequenced within a study of T cells in Graves' hyperthyroidism and ophthalmopathy. Trimming at V came to 6 bases and at J to 9 bases, leaving 2 bases not matched to a gene. CDR1 and CDR2 (germline): SNHLY, FYNNEI. This CDR3 has 13 amino acids. RNA transcripts yielded amplified TCR beta CDR3 regions. HTBI primers were used for first-round RT-PCR of the TCR CDR3. A single record per CDR3 protein comes from TCRdb applying MiXCR to the multiplex PCR reads. Of some 460,000 distinct CDR3 sequences detected, 15% to 19% appear once; the ten largest clones hold approximately 14%.

The chain employs TRBV2 and TRBJ2-1; 13 bases fit TRBD2. The receptor's source is a young woman with Graves' hyperthyroidism. The sequenced material came from blood. CDR3 DNA: TGTGCCAGCAGAAGACTAGCGGGAGGTGAGCAGTTCTTC. This sequence encodes CASRRLAGGEQFF.